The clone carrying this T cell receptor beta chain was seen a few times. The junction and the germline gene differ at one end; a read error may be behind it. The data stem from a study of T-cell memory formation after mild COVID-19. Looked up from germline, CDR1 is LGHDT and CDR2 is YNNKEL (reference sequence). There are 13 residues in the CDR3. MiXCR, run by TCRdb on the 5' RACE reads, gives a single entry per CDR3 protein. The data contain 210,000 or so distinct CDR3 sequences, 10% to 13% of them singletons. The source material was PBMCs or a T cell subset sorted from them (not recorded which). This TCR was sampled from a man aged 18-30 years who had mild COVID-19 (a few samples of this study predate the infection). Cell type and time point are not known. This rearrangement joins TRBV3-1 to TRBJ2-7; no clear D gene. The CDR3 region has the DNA TGTGTCAGCAGCCAAGATGCTGCCTACGAGCAGTACTTC. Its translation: CVSSQDAAYEQYF.